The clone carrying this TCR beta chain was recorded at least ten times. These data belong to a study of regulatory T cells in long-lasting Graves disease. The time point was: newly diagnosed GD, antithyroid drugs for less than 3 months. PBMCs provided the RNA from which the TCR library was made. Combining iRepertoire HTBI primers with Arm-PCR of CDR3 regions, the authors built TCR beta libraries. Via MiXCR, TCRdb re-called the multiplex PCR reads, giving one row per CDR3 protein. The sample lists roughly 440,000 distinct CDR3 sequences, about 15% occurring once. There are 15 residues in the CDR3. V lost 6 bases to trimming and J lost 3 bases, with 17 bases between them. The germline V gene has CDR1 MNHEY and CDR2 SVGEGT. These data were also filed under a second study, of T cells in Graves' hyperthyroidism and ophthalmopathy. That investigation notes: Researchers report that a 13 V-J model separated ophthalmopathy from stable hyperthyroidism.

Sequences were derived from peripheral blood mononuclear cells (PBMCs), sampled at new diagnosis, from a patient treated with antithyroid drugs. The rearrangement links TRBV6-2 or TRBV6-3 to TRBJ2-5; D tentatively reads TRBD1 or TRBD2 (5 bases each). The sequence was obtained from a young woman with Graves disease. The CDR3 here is CASSPIGAGEETQYF. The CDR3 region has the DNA TGTGCCAGCAGCCCCATCGGGGCAGGAGAAGAGACCCAGTACTTC.